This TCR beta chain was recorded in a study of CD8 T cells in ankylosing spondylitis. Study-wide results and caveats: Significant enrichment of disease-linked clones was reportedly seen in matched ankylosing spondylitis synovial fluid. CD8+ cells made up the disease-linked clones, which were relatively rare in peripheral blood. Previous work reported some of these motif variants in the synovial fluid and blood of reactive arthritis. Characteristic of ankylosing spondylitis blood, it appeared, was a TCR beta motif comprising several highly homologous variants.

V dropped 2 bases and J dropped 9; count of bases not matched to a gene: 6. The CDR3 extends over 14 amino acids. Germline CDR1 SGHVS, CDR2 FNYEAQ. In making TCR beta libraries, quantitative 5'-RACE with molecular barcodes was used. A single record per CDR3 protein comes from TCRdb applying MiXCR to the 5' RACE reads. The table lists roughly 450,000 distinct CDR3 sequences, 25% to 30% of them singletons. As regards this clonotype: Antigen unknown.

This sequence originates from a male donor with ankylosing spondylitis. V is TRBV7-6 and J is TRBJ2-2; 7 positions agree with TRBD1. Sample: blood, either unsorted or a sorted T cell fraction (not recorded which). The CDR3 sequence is CASSLTGTVRELFF. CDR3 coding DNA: TGTGCCAGCAGCTTAACCGGGACAGTGAGGGAGCTGTTTTTT.